This TCR beta chain originates from a study of T cell responses to AZD1222 COVID-19 vaccine. Study results and limitations: Clonal diversity may have been underestimated in mostly white British donors. Samples come after the peak T cell response, not at day 14. At baseline, just five or six AZD1222 recipients tested seropositive.

The CDR3 is 9 amino acids. V shed 7 bases and J shed 14 bases, with 10 bases lying between them. Germline assignment: CDR1 SGHDN and CDR2 FVKESK. Points on this clone: No antigen is known for it.

Profiled with immunoSEQ multiplex PCR; TCRdb holds only in-frame clones, not every one. The profile covers 120,000 or so clones, with over 75% appearing a single time and 6.2% taken by the ten largest. The specimen comprised peripheral blood, sampled on day 0 of AZD1222 vaccination. The gene calls are TRBV14 and TRBJ2-3; D ambiguous. The clonotype was recovered from an adult in good health. In DNA, the CDR3 is TGTGCCAGCAAGCCGCCTGGGTATTTT. As protein: CASKPPGYF.